Detailed here is one TCR beta chain. The CDR3 spans 15 residues. J lost 0 bases, V lost 5 bases, and 6 bases had no gene match. Germline lookup yields CDR1 MGHRA and CDR2 YSYEKL. These data originate in a study of T cell repertoires in cytomegalovirus infection. TCRdb reprocessed the reads via MiXCR and lists one record per CDR3 protein. This table has around 450,000 distinct CDR3 sequences, roughly a third appearing once. Sample: PBMCs. The source of this sequence is a human donor in good health (CMV status not recorded). Some clones in this sample may be carry-over from other donors' samples. V is TRBV4-1 and J is TRBJ2-7; 8 bases line up with TRBD1. The CDR3 sequence: CASSVGQGLSYEQYF. CDR3 DNA sequence: TGCGCCAGCAGCGTAGGACAGGGCCTCTCCTACGAGCAGTACTTC.